Below, one T cell receptor beta chain is given with its context. In the authors' methods: Counts of nucleated cells, estimated from reference gene primer amplification, were obtained. Generated by immunoSEQ multiplex PCR, the TCRdb table keeps only in-frame clones and is missing some. V and J calls and clone size follow that table, whereas D and trimming were derived from the DNA. The sample holds 300,000 to 400,000 clones; approximately 90% are singletons and the top ten take 2.5% to 4%. This entry belongs to a study of blood T cell repertoires in COVID-19. The receptor's source is a woman between 18 and 30 years old who had recovered from COVID-19. The specimen sequenced was peripheral blood.

The CDR3 DNA is TGTGCCAGCAGCAACGTGACAGGGATAAACACTGAAGCTTTCTTT. This sequence encodes CASSNVTGINTEAFF. The chain recombines TRBV21-1 with TRBJ1-1; TRBD1 is the table's D call, not checked against the DNA. TRBV21-1 is described as a pseudogene. The CDR3 totals 15 residues.